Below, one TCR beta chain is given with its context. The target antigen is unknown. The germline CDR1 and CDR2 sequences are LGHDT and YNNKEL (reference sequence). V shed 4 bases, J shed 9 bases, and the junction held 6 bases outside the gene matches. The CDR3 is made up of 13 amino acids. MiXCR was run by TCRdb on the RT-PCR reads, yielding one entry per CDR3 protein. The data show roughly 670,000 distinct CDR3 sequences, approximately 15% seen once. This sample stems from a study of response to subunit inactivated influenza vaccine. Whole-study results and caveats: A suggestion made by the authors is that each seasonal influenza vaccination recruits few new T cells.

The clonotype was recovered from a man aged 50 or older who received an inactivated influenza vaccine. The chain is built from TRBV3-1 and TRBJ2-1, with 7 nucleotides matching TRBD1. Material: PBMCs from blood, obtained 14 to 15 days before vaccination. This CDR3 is CASSLTRQGEQFF. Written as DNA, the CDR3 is TGTGCCAGCAGCCTTACCCGACAGGGTGAGCAGTTCTTC.